The clone carrying this T cell receptor beta chain was observed a handful of times. CDR1 and CDR2 (germline): LGHDT, YNNKEL (reference sequence). V lost 9 bases and J lost 4, with 16 bases in between. The CDR3 has 15 amino acids. The sample originates from a study of blood T cell repertoires in COVID-19. On the study more broadly: PBMCs, B-cell-depleted T cells, or T cells provided the cDNA or gDNA that made up the material.

In the authors' workflow: Amplification of reference gene primers was used by the study to estimate nucleated cell counts. Profiled with immunoSEQ multiplex PCR; TCRdb holds only in-frame clones, not every one. That table is the source of V, J and clone size, and D and trimming were worked out from the DNA. The data show about 15,000 clones, with around 80% seen just once and roughly 15% held by the top ten. The J gene is TRBJ1-6, the V gene TRBV3-1 (or the pseudogene TRBV3-2); D gene uncertain. The sample taken for sequencing was peripheral blood. The clonotype comes from a human donor in a cohort sampled during active COVID-19. CDR3 amino acids: CASTEPPRYNSPLHF. CDR3 sequence (DNA): TGTGCCAGTACGGAGCCACCGCGGTATAATTCACCCCTCCACTTT.